Following are 21 T cell receptor beta chains from one sample sequenced in a study of vaccination and CD4 T cells after COVID-19. These receptors lack a known antigen. Cultured CD4+ T cell DNA underwent sequencing with the Oncomine TCR Beta short-read assay. MiXCR, run by TCRdb on the PCR reads, gives a single entry per CDR3 protein. The repertoire includes roughly 7,000 distinct CDR3 sequences, roughly 69% of them detected once, and 30% to 40% sits in the top ten. The sample's treatment: approximately 9-day PBMC culture with coronavirus spike peptide pools or control peptides (ViraFEST assay). Sequencing was done on a sample of CD4+ T cells from blood, cultured in vitro. These receptors were collected from a human donor who had recovered from COVID-19.

This clonotype occurred a few times. The J gene is TRBJ2-3, the V gene TRBV7-2; no clear D gene. Trimming took off 3 bases at V and 7 bases at J, with 11 bases between the two ends. The CDR3 runs to 13 residues. CDR1 is SGHTA and CDR2 is FQGNSA in the germline V gene. The CDR3 here is CASSLGSLNTQYF. For the CDR3, the DNA is TGTGCCAGCAGCTTGGGCAGTCTGAATACGCAGTATTTT.

This sequence joins TRBV5-1 and TRBJ2-1, with D possibly TRBD2 on 6 matching bases. The length of the CDR3 is 16 residues. Germline V gives CDR1 SGHRS, CDR2 YFSETQ. Trimming shortened V by 4 bases and J by 0 bases, and 14 bases separated the two germline ends. CDR3 in amino acids: CASSPWRGASYNEQFF. In DNA, the CDR3 is TGCGCCAGCAGCCCATGGAGGGGCGCCTCCTACAATGAGCAGTTCTTC.

The chain employs TRBV15 and TRBJ1-5, with D unclear. Germline CDR1 and CDR2: LNHNV and YYDKDF (reference sequence). V was shortened by 5 bases and J by 5 bases, with 13 bases between the two germline ends. The CDR3 is made up of 14 amino acids. Here the CDR3 DNA reads TGTGCCACCAGCCTGACGGAGCCCCATCAGCCCCAGCATTTT. It specifies CATSLTEPHQPQHF. The full variable domain, in which reference TRBV15 and TRBJ1-5 provide the parts outside the CDR3, is DAMVIQNPRYQVTQFGKPVTLSCSQTLNHNVMYWYQQKSSQAPKLLFHYYDKDFNNEADTPDNFQSRRPNTSFCFLDIRSPGLGDTAMYLCATSLTEPHQPQHFGDGTRLSIL.

V and J are TRBV7-2 and TRBJ2-1; D remains ambiguous. This CDR3 comprises 14 residues. The germline CDR1 and CDR2 sequences are SGHTA and FQGNSA. Trimming removed 4 bases from V and 8 bases from J, with 15 bases in between. CDR3 amino acids: CASSSPARSHEQFF. In DNA form, the CDR3 reads TGTGCCAGCAGCTCACCCGCGAGGAGCCATGAGCAGTTCTTC.

This chain joins TRBV7-2 and TRBJ1-2; perhaps TRBD1 as D (5 bases). The CDR3 runs to 15 residues. Germline assignment: CDR1 SGHTA and CDR2 FQGNSA. Trimming removed 5 bases from V and 9 bases from J, with 22 bases in between. The DNA for the CDR3 is TGTGCCAGCAGCCCCGAGGGGCCGCTGGGGTATCGCTACACCTTC. It codes for CASSPEGPLGYRYTF.

The chain combines TRBV28 with TRBJ1-5; no clear D gene. Germline CDR1 is MDHEN and CDR2 is SYDVKM. Trimming cost V 2 bases and J 0 bases, with 8 bases left between them. CDR3 length: 15 residues. Here the CDR3 reads CASSLRAHSNQPQHF. CDR3 bases: TGTGCCAGCAGTTTACGTGCCCATAGCAATCAGCCCCAGCATTTT. Complete variable domain (other parts from reference TRBV28 and TRBJ1-5): DVKVTQSSRYLVKRTGEKVFLECVQDMDHENMFWYRQDPGLGLRLIYFSYDVKMKEKGDIPEGYSVSREKKERFSLILESASTNQTSMYLCASSLRAHSNQPQHFGDGTRLSIL.

The chain has TRBV12-3 or TRBV12-4 and TRBJ1-2; D is perhaps TRBD1 (5 bases). The V and J ends lost 3 bases and 2 bases respectively, with 10 bases between them. CDR3 length equals 14 residues. The CDR3 DNA is TGTGCCAGCAGTTTGGCAGGGCGGAACTATGGCTACACCTTC. Its translation: CASSLAGRNYGYTF.

This clonotype was detected once. The V gene is TRBV11-3, the J gene TRBJ1-3; a possible D gene is TRBD1 (6 bases). From germline, CDR1 is SGHNT and CDR2 YENEEA. CDR3 size: 14 residues. V lost 5 bases, J lost 0 bases, and 8 bases lay in between. CDR3 region: CASSGTISGNTIYF. The CDR3 DNA follows: TGTGCCAGCAGCGGGACAATCTCTGGAAACACCATATATTTT.

The chain is built from TRBV27 and TRBJ1-1; D unclear. The CDR3 is 13 residues long. The germline gives CDR1 MNHEY, CDR2 SMNVEV (reference sequence). V dropped 5 bases and J dropped 1 base, with 8 bases sitting between them. The DNA of the CDR3 is TGTGCCAGCAGTGGGAGGTCGAACACTGAAGCTTTCTTT. Translation gives CASSGRSNTEAFF.

The J gene is TRBJ1-3, the V gene TRBV20-1, with no clear D. The CDR3 runs to 14 residues. The V gene's germline CDR1 is DFQATT and CDR2 SNEGSKA (reference sequence). Trimming stripped 0 bases from V and 0 bases from J, with 6 bases between. Here the CDR3 reads CSARDIDSGNTIYF. The CDR3 DNA follows: TGCAGTGCTAGAGATATAGACTCTGGAAACACCATATATTTT.

The V and J genes are TRBV7-2 and TRBJ1-3; possible D gene TRBD1, 6 bases. Trimming cost V 2 bases and J 4 bases, with 12 bases left between them. The CDR3 loop spans 15 amino acids. The germline CDR1 and CDR2 sequences are SGHTA and FQGNSA. The CDR3 region is CASSLQAQGGNTIYF. The CDR3 bases are TGTGCCAGCAGCTTACAGGCACAGGGAGGAAACACCATATATTTT.

This clonotype turned up a few times. This chain uses TRBV6-1 with TRBJ1-5, with 10 bases fitting TRBD1. The CDR3 loop spans 15 amino acids. With 1 base clipped from V and 6 bases from J, the junction kept 3 bases outside the gene matches. Germline CDR1 reads MNHNS; CDR2 reads SASEGT. CDR3 amino acids: CASSEGQGASQPQHF. CDR3 DNA: TGTGCCAGCAGTGAAGGACAGGGGGCGTCTCAGCCCCAGCATTTT.

In its sample, this clonotype is large. The V gene is TRBV5-4, the J gene TRBJ1-2; D unresolved. The CDR3 totals 13 residues. The ends were cut back, 1 base at V and 2 bases at J, with 6 bases in the middle. Germline CDR1 SGHNT, CDR2 YYREEE (reference sequence). CDR3 in DNA: TGTGCCAGCAGCTTGAATACAAACTATGGCTACACCTTC. Its protein product is CASSLNTNYGYTF.

The chain links TRBV10-3 to TRBJ1-2; perhaps TRBD1 as D (5 bases). The V and J ends lost 5 bases and 2 bases respectively, with 9 bases between them. The CDR3 loop spans 13 amino acids. In germline, CDR1 is ENHRY, CDR2 SYGVKD. CDR3: CAISPGLNYGYTF. For the CDR3, the DNA is TGTGCCATCAGTCCAGGGTTGAACTATGGCTACACCTTC.

This clonotype has only one observation. The V and J genes are TRBV20-1 and TRBJ2-3; 11 bases match TRBD2. Unmatched junction bases numbered 3, after V lost 1 base and J lost 3 bases. Per the germline V gene, CDR1 is DFQATT and CDR2 is SNEGSKA (reference sequence). The CDR3 totals 15 residues. CDR3 region: CSARAGTSGTDTQYF. The CDR3, as DNA: TGCAGTGCTAGAGCGGGGACTAGCGGAACAGATACGCAGTATTTT.

The rearrangement links TRBV24-1 to TRBJ1-2; D remains ambiguous. In germline, CDR1 is KGHDR, CDR2 SFDVKD. The V and J ends lost 2 bases and 7 bases respectively, with 4 bases between them. This CDR3 contains 11 residues. CDR3 amino acids: CATSDSFGYTF. CDR3 bases: TGTGCCACCAGTGATTCTTTTGGCTACACCTTC.

The genes are TRBV7-9 and TRBJ1-2, with a possible D match to TRBD1 (6 bases). In germline, CDR1 is SEHNR, CDR2 FQNEAQ (reference sequence). The CDR3 is made up of 12 amino acids. The V end lost 5 bases, the J end lost 3 bases, and 7 bases lay between the germline ends. In DNA form, the CDR3 reads TGTGCCAGCAGCCGACAGGACTATGGCTACACCTTC. The encoded protein is CASSRQDYGYTF.

This chain connects TRBV5-1 to TRBJ2-1; TRBD2 aligns across 10 bases. The CDR3 has 16 amino acids. V dropped 4 bases and J dropped 6; count of bases not matched to a gene: 10. CDR1 is SGHRS, CDR2 YFSETQ, per germline. CDR3 sequence (DNA): TGCGCCAGCAGCAATAGTCCTAGCGGGAGTGGCAATGAGCAGTTCTTC. Translating it yields CASSNSPSGSGNEQFF.

The gene calls are TRBV10-1 and TRBJ1-2; D is perhaps TRBD1 (5 bases). The CDR3 spans 13 residues. Trimming removed 11 bases from V and 5 bases from J, with 18 bases in between. In germline, CDR1 is WNHNN, CDR2 SYGVQD (reference sequence). The DNA for the CDR3 is TGCGCCTCTAGGGGTCCCAAGGTATATGGCTACACCTTC. Its translation is CASRGPKVYGYTF.

V and J are TRBV19 and TRBJ2-3, with 9 bases fitting TRBD1. The germline V gene has CDR1 LNHDA and CDR2 SQIVND (reference sequence). V lost 5 bases to trimming and J lost 1 base; unmatched junction nucleotides: 4. The CDR3 sequence is 15 residues long. CDR3 loop: CASSPRDRGTDTQYF. The CDR3, as DNA: TGTGCCAGTAGTCCCCGGGACAGGGGCACAGATACGCAGTATTTT. Together with reference TRBV19 and TRBJ2-3, the CDR3 gives the full variable domain: DGGITQSPKYLFRKEGQNVTLSCEQNLNHDAMYWYRQDPGQGLRLIYYSQIVNDFQKGDIAEGYSVSREKKESFPLTVTSAQKNPTAFYLCASSPRDRGTDTQYFGPGTRLTVL.

Comment on this clonotype: A junction boundary mismatches the germline segment, possibly from a read error. The chain recombines TRBV27 with TRBJ1-1, with D tentatively TRBD1 (5 bases). The germline gives CDR1 MNHEY, CDR2 SMNVEV (reference sequence). The CDR3 is made up of 13 amino acids. This chain's CDR3 is CASTSRANTGAFF. The CDR3 DNA sequence: TGTGCCAGCACGTCCAGGGCGAACACTGGAGCTTTCTTT.